A selection of T cell receptor beta chains follows, all from one sample in a study of cytomegalovirus exposure and HLA in healthy donors. Assay used: immunoSEQ multiplex PCR; TCRdb lists only in-frame clones, some missing. The sample comprises around 120,000 clones, about 70% of which are singletons, and over 2.5% rests with the top ten. Sequencing input: PBMCs. These receptors all stem from a man between 45 and 60 years old in good health and CMV-seropositive. Both conserved end residues are part of each CDR3. Some rows mark clone size as missing; the rest say once, few, many or name a class of expanded clone.

v_call,clone_size,cdr3_aa
TRBV5-1,NA,CASSLEGAEAFF
TRBV6-1,NA,CASSEAPGGAGNTIYF
TRBV5-1,NA,CASSAGLAGGPKGNEQFF
TRBV5-5,NA,CASSLTASYEQYF
TRBV6-1,NA,CASCPGDLNTEAFF
TRBV5-5,NA,CASSWGQGANEAFF
TRBV15,once,CATSRDYFDSDYEQYF
TRBV5-5,NA,CASSFWPTGHTKETQYF
TRBV27,few,CASSLWGGGNQPQHF
TRBV15,NA,CATSRATIGYEQFF
TRBV5-1,NA,CASRYKGLPSGANVLTF
TRBV7-8,few,CASSQPEAVGETQYF
TRBV12-5,few,CASGLGYNQPQHF
TRBV6-1,NA,CASTPAVEAGTEAFF
TRBV5-1,NA,CASRDSFSYEQYF
TRBV7-3,NA,CASSLKTSVEQFF
TRBV13,NA,CASSPAEGEAFF
TRBV5-1,NA,CASSVTSGGGSYEQYF
TRBV11-2,once,CASSLVYGGNTIYF
TRBV7-9,NA,CASSPNGLATDTQYF
TRBV7-3,NA,CASSSGQGGTGTEAFF
TRBV5-5,once,CASSPRRAGGDEQYF
TRBV18,NA,CASSPTGTGDYGYTF
TRBV5-1,once,CASSFGHGGDGYTF
TRBV14,NA,CASSLTSGVIYEQYF
TRBV28,few,CASSQGTGNTEAFF
TRBV2,NA,CASSPRLAGDNEQFF
TRBV19,once,CASSTTGLISGNTIYF